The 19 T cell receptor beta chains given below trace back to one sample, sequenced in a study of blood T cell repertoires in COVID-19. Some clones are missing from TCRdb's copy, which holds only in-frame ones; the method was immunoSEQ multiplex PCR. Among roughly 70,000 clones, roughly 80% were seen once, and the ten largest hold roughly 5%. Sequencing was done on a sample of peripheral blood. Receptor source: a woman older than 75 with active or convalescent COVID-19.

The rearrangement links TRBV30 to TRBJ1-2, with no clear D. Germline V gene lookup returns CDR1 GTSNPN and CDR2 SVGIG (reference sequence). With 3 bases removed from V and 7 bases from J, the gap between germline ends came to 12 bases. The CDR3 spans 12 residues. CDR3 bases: TGTGCCTGGAGGGATCCACCGGGTGGCTACACCTTC. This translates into CAWRDPPGGYTF.

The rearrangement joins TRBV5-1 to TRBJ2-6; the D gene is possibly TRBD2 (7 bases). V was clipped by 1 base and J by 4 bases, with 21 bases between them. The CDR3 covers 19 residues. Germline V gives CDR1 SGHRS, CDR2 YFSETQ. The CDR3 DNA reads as TGCGCCAGCAGCTTGATTGCCGGGGGGCCGGTGTCCGGGGCCAACGTCCTGACTTTC. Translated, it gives CASSLIAGGPVSGANVLTF.

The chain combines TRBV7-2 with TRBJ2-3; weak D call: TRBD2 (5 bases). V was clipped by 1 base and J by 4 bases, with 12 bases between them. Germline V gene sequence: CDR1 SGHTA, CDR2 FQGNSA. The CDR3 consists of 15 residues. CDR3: CASSLGTVKADTQYF. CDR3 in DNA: TGTGCCAGCAGCTTAGGGACTGTAAAGGCAGATACGCAGTATTTT.

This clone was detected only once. This CDR3 is CASSRQVKGTEAFF. The CDR3 coding sequence is TGTGCCAGCAGTCGACAGGTAAAGGGTACTGAAGCTTTCTTT. The chain recombines TRBV28 with TRBJ1-1; maybe TRBD1 (6 bases). CDR1 and CDR2 (germline): MDHEN, SYDVKM. The V gene lost 5 bases and the J gene lost 5 bases, with 15 bases spanning the gap. The CDR3 runs 14 residues.

The DNA of the CDR3 is TGTGCCAGCAGCTTATCGCCGGGACAGGGAAAGACCCAGTACTTC. Its translation: CASSLSPGQGKTQYF. V usage is TRBV7-3 and J usage is TRBJ2-5; 9 bases map to TRBD1. The CDR3 has 15 amino acids. Looked up from germline, CDR1 is SGHTA and CDR2 is FQGTGA. J lost 6 bases, V lost 2 bases, and 7 bases had no gene match.

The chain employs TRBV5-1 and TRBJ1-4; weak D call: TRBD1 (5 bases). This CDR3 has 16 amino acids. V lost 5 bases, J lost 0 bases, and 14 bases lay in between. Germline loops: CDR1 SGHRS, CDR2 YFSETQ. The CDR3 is CASSKGVHATNEKLFF. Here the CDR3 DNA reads TGCGCCAGCAGTAAAGGGGTCCATGCAACTAATGAAAAACTGTTTTTT. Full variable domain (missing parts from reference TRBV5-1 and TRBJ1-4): KAGVTQTPRYLIKTRGQQVTLSCSPISGHRSVSWYQQTPGQGLQFLFEYFSETQRNKGNFPGRFSGRQFSNSRSEMNVSTLELGDSALYLCASSKGVHATNEKLFFGSGTQLSVL.

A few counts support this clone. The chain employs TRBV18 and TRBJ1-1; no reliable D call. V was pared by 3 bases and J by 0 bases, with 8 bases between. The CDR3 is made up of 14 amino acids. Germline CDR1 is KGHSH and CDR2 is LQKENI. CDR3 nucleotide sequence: TGTGCCAGCTCACCCTACGTTATGAACACTGAAGCTTTCTTT. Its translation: CASSPYVMNTEAFF.

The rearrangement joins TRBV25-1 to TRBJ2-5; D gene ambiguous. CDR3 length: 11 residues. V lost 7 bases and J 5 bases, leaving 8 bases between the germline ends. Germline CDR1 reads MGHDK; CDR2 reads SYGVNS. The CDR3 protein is CASTQYETQYF. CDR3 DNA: TGTGCCAGCACTCAGTATGAGACCCAGTACTTC. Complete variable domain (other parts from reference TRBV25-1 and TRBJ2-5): EADIYQTPRYLVIGTGKKITLECSQTMGHDKMYWYQQDPGMELHLIHYSYGVNSTEKGDLSSESTVSRIRTEHFPLTLESARPSHTSQYLCASTQYETQYFGPGTRLLVL.

The CDR3 here is CASSPNKNPRGGELFF. The CDR3, as DNA: TGTGCCAGCTCACCAAACAAAAACCCTCGGGGCGGGGAGCTGTTTTTT. The chain is built from TRBV18 and TRBJ2-2; D is possibly TRBD2 (5 bases). The CDR3 contains 16 residues. The germline V and J ends were trimmed by 2 bases and 7 bases, with 17 bases remaining between them. Germline V CDR1 and CDR2: KGHSH, LQKENI.

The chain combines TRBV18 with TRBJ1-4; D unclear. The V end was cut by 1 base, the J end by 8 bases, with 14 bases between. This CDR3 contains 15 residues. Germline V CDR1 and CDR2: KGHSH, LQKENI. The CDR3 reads CASSPRSGYQEKLFF. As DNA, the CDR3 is TGTGCCAGCTCACCACGGTCCGGGTACCAGGAAAAACTGTTTTTT.

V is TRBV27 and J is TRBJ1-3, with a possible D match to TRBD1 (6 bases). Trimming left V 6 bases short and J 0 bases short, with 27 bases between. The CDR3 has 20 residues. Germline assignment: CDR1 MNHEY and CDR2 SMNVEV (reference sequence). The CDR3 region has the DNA TGTGCCAGCAGGTCATCACCGGGACACATACCTCTGAGCTCTGGAAACACCATATATTTT. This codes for CASRSSPGHIPLSSGNTIYF.

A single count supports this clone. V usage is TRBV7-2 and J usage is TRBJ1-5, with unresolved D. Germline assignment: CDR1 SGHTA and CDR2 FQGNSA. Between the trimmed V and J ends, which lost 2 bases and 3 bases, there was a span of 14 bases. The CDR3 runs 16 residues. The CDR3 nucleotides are TGTGCCAGCAGCTTATATTCGACATCTCCCAATCAGCCCCAGCATTTT. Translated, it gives CASSLYSTSPNQPQHF.

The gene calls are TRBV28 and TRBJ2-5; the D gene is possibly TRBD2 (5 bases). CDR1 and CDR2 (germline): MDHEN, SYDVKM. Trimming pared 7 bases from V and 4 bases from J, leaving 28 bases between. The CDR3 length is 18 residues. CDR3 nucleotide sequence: TGTGCCAGCATTTCGATCGCCGGGGAACTAGATTTGAGAGAGACCCAGTACTTC. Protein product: CASISIAGELDLRETQYF.

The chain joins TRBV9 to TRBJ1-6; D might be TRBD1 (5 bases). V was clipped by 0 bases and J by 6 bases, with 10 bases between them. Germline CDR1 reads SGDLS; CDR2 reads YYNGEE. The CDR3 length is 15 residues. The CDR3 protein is CASSVAAGPNSPLHF. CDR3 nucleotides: TGTGCCAGCAGCGTAGCCGCAGGGCCTAATTCACCCCTCCACTTT.

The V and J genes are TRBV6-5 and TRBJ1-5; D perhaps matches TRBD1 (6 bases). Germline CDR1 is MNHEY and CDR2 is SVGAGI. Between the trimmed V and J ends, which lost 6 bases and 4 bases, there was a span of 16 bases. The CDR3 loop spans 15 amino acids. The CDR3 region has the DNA TGTGCCAGCAGATACCGGGACAAGACTAATCAGCCCCAGCATTTT. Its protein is CASRYRDKTNQPQHF.

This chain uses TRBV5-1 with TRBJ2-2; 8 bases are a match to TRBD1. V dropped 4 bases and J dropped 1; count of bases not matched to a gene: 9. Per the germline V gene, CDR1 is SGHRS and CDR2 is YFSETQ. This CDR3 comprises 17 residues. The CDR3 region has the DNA TGCGCCAGCAGCGTTAAAGCCAGGGGGCGGAACACCGGGGAGCTGTTTTTT. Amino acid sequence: CASSVKARGRNTGELFF.

The CDR3 sequence: CASSEGGRLNEKLFF. CDR3 nucleotide sequence: TGTGCCAGCAGTGAAGGGGGCAGGCTTAATGAAAAACTGTTTTTT. This chain joins TRBV6-1 and TRBJ1-4; D possibly corresponds to TRBD1 (5 bases). The CDR3 has 15 amino acids. Germline lookup yields CDR1 MNHNS and CDR2 SASEGT. The V and J ends lost 1 base and 4 bases respectively, with 10 bases between them.

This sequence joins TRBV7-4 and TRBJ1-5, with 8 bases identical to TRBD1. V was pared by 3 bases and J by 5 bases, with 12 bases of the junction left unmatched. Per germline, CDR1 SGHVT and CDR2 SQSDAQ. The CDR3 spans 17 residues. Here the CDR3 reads CASSFPGDRRGDQPQHF. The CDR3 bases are TGTGCCAGCAGCTTTCCTGGGGACAGGAGGGGAGATCAGCCCCAGCATTTT.

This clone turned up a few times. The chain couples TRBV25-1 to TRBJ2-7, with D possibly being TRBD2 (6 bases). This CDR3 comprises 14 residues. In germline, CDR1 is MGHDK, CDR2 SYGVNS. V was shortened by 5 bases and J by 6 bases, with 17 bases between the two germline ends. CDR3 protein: CASSSLGREVEQYF. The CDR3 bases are TGTGCCAGCAGTAGCCTGGGCAGGGAGGTCGAGCAGTACTTC.